The clone carrying this T cell receptor (beta chain) came up a few times. Its antigen is undetermined. This sample was included in a study of T cell responses to AZD1222 COVID-19 vaccine. Study-level background: Whether given at about 4 or about 12 weeks, second doses were pooled. Study observations and caveats: Vaccine-related CD4 TCRs covered spike, predominating at 160-218 and 743-854. Clonal diversity may have been underestimated, and the donors were mostly white British, with more females than males.

This CDR3 has 16 amino acids. Germline trimming cut 1 base from V and 0 bases from J; bases unmatched to any gene: 3. Germline V gene sequence: CDR1 LGHDT, CDR2 YNNKEL (reference sequence). The table came from immunoSEQ multiplex PCR; TCRdb's copy has only in-frame clones and leaves some out. Of nearly 110,000 clones in the sample, about 90% were seen once. The sample here was peripheral blood, taken on day 0 of AZD1222 vaccination. This chain links TRBV3-1 (or the pseudogene TRBV3-2) with TRBJ1-5, with 7 bases identical to TRBD1. This sequence was found in an adult in good health. The DNA for the CDR3 is TGTGCCAGCAGCCAAGGACAGGGTTATAGCAATCAGCCCCAGCATTTT. It codes for CASSQGQGYSNQPQHF.